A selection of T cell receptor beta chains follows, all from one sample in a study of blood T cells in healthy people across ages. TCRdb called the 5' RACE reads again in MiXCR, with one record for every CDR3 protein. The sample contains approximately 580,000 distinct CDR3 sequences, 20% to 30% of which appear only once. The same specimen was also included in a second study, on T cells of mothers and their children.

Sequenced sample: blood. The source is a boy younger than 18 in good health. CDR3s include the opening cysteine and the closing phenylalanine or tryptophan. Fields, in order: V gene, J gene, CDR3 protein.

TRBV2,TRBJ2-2,CASGHLSGRGYTGELFF
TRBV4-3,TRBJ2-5,CASSQDRAETQYF
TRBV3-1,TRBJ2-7,CASSQEWASGSHEQYF
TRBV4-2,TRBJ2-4,CASSPRTSGGLDIQYF
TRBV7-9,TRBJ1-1,CASSTGTENEAFF
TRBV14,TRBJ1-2,CASSPGQVRRGYTF
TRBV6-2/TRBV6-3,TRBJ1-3,CASSYSGQAIYF
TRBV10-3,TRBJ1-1,CAIREADRRTEAFF
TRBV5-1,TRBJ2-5,CASSPQTSRETQYF
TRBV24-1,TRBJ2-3,CATSDPGEKSTDTQYF
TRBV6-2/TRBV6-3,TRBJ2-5,CASRPGTAGRETQYF
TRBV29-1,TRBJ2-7,CSARKSHPQAGYEQYF
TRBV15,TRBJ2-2,CATSRDRLTGELFF
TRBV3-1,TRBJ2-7,CASSLLAEYEQYF
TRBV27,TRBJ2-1,CASSLEGQSSYNEQFF
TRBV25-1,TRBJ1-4,CASSDTGATNGKLFF
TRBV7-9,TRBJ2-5,CASKTGGEETQYF
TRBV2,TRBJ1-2,CASSADLYGYTF
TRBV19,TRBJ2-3,CASSLLPGQGARDTQYF
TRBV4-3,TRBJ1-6,CASSQDRPGNSPLHF
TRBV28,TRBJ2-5,CASSQTVETQYF
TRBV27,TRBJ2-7,CAGSPRLWHEQYF
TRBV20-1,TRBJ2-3,CSAIAGAKYTQYF
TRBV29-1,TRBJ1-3,CSAQGQDGNTIYF
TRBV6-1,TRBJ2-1,CASSHGTSVEQFF
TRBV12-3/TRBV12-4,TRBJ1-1,CASSLAGRAGNTEAFF
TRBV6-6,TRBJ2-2,CASSFGQGVTGELFF
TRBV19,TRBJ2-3,CASRRREDNIRQYF
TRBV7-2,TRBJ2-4,CASSFATFQYF